These T cell receptor beta chains were read from a single sample in a study of T-cell memory formation after mild COVID-19. Using its own MiXCR run on the 5' RACE reads, TCRdb lists one record per CDR3 protein. The sample lists 65,000 to 95,000 distinct CDR3 sequences; over 10% were seen once. Sequencing was performed on PBMCs or a T cell subset sorted from them (not recorded which). These receptors originate from a man aged 18 to 30 who had mild COVID-19 (a few samples of this study predate the infection). Cell type and time point are not known. The CDR3 runs from the conserved cysteine through the conserved F or W. Each record gives: V gene, clone size, J gene, D gene, CDR3 protein, CDR3 DNA. The D gene is left open where the match is weak. Where a row states a size, it is once, few, many or the class of an expanded clone; other rows omit it.

V: TRBV7-6; size: few; J: TRBJ2-1; D: .; CDR3: CASSLQVEGEQFF; DNA: TGTGCCAGCAGCCTCCAGGTCGAGGGAGAGCAGTTCTTC
V: TRBV14; size: .; J: TRBJ1-4; D: TRBD1; CDR3: CASSQPRRTGVEKLFF; DNA: TGTGCCAGCAGCCAACCCCGTCGGACAGGGGTCGAAAAACTGTTTTTT
V: TRBV4-3; size: once; J: TRBJ1-2; D: .; CDR3: CASSQDFGVYYGYTF; DNA: TGCGCCAGCAGCCAAGATTTCGGGGTGTACTATGGCTACACCTTC
V: TRBV29-1; size: few; J: TRBJ2-5; D: .; CDR3: CSVETGTSTETQYF; DNA: TGCAGCGTTGAAACCGGGACTTCAACTGAGACCCAGTACTTC
V: TRBV11-2; size: .; J: TRBJ1-1; D: .; CDR3: CASSFGVGLAEAFF; DNA: TGTGCCAGCAGCTTCGGGGTAGGTCTGGCTGAAGCTTTCTTT
V: TRBV7-8; size: few; J: TRBJ1-2; D: .; CDR3: CASSLRASPVYGYTF; DNA: TGTGCCAGCAGCCTCCGGGCCAGCCCCGTCTATGGCTACACCTTC
V: TRBV4-1; size: .; J: TRBJ1-6; D: .; CDR3: CASSHLAGGNNSPLHF; DNA: TGCGCCAGCAGCCATCTCGCGGGAGGGAATAATTCACCCCTCCACTTT
V: TRBV7-9; size: many; J: TRBJ2-1; D: TRBD2; CDR3: CASSGGLAGATYNEQFF; DNA: TGTGCCAGCAGCGGGGGACTAGCGGGGGCCACCTACAATGAGCAGTTCTTC
V: TRBV7-9; size: many; J: TRBJ1-1; D: .; CDR3: CASSPEDTEAFF; DNA: TGTGCCAGCAGCCCCGAGGACACTGAAGCTTTCTTT
V: TRBV28; size: many; J: TRBJ1-1; D: TRBD1; CDR3: CASSPPGTGSGDTEAFF; DNA: TGTGCCAGCAGTCCCCCCGGGACAGGGTCTGGAGATACTGAAGCTTTCTTT
V: TRBV23-1; size: few; J: TRBJ1-2; D: .; CDR3: CASRSHRRINYGYTF; DNA: TGCGCCAGCCGTTCCCACAGGAGGATTAACTATGGCTACACCTTC
V: TRBV10-3; size: few; J: TRBJ1-1; D: .; CDR3: CAIQGPTGTEAFF; DNA: TGTGCCATCCAAGGCCCGACAGGCACTGAAGCTTTCTTT
V: TRBV7-9; size: few; J: TRBJ2-1; D: .; CDR3: CASSHGSYNEQFF; DNA: TGTGCCAGCAGTCATGGGAGCTACAATGAGCAGTTCTTC
V: TRBV4-3; size: .; J: TRBJ2-3; D: .; CDR3: CASSQDGTLGSGTDTQYF; DNA: TGCGCCAGCAGCCAAGATGGCACATTGGGTAGTGGCACAGATACGCAGTATTTT
V: TRBV12-3/TRBV12-4; size: .; J: TRBJ1-1; D: .; CDR3: CASSRAGHSDTEAFF; DNA: TGTGCCAGCAGCCGTGCCGGGCACTCGGACACTGAAGCTTTCTTT
V: TRBV27; size: few; J: TRBJ2-2; D: TRBD2; CDR3: CASSFWTSGDHGELFF; DNA: TGTGCCAGCAGTTTCTGGACTAGCGGGGATCACGGGGAGCTGTTTTTT
V: TRBV24-1; size: few; J: TRBJ2-5; D: TRBD2; CDR3: CATSDGTSRETQYF; DNA: TGTGCCACCAGTGATGGGACTAGCCGTGAGACCCAGTACTTC
V: TRBV15; size: .; J: TRBJ2-2; D: TRBD1; CDR3: CATSRPFTGGPGELFF; DNA: TGTGCCACCAGCAGACCCTTCACAGGGGGCCCCGGGGAGCTGTTTTTT
V: TRBV12-3/TRBV12-4; size: few; J: TRBJ2-7; D: .; CDR3: CASSFRGSYEQYF; DNA: TGTGCCAGCAGTTTTCGGGGTTCCTACGAGCAGTACTTC
V: TRBV25-1; size: .; J: TRBJ2-1; D: .; CDR3: CASSGGRGLIFYEQFF; DNA: TGTGCCAGCAGTGGCGGGCGGGGGCTAATATTCTATGAGCAGTTCTTC
V: TRBV7-3; size: .; J: TRBJ2-2; D: .; CDR3: CASSSNPRSANTGELFF; DNA: TGTGCCAGCAGCTCTAACCCCCGGAGCGCGAACACCGGGGAGCTGTTTTTT
V: TRBV6-5; size: few; J: TRBJ1-2; D: .; CDR3: CASSYSQPANYGYTF; DNA: TGTGCCAGCAGTTACTCGCAGCCTGCTAACTATGGCTACACCTTC
V: TRBV11-3; size: .; J: TRBJ2-3; D: .; CDR3: CASSSRDGAPDTQYF; DNA: TGTGCCAGCAGCTCGCGGGACGGAGCCCCAGATACGCAGTATTTT
V: TRBV9; size: many; J: TRBJ2-1; D: .; CDR3: CASSVKGSYNEQFF; DNA: TGTGCCAGCAGCGTAAAAGGTTCCTACAATGAGCAGTTCTTC